The next 7 T cell receptor beta chains were all read from a single sample in a study of breast tumors, draining lymph nodes, adjacent tissues. Samples came from axillary lymph nodes draining the breast cancer. TCRdb used MiXCR to reprocess the multiplex PCR reads, holding one entry per CDR3 protein. Of 90,000 to 120,000 distinct CDR3 sequences listed, 21% are singletons. Sequencing was done on a sample of axillary lymph node tissue. The source of these receptors is a female donor with breast cancer. Some clones in this sample may be carry-over from other donors' samples.

This clonotype was counted at least ten times. The chain carries TRBV20-1 and TRBJ1-4; a weak D match, TRBD1 (5 bases). V gave up 3 bases and J gave up 6 bases, with 11 bases separating them. The CDR3 is 13 amino acids. The germline CDR1 and CDR2 sequences are DFQATT and SNEGSKA (reference sequence). CDR3 DNA sequence: TGCAGTGCTAGGGGGGTCGAGGATGAAAAACTGTTTTTT. Protein product: CSARGVEDEKLFF.

A remark on this clonotype: With a much larger clone just one base away, this may be a read error. The chain carries TRBV2 and TRBJ1-2, with D maybe TRBD1 (6 bases). Per germline, CDR1 SNHLY and CDR2 FYNNEI. The CDR3 extends over 13 amino acids. The V end was cut by 6 bases, the J end by 2 bases, with 10 bases between. CDR3 region: CASSADRNYGYTF. The CDR3 nucleotides read TGTGCCAGCAGCGCGGACAGAAACTATGGCTACACCTTC.

This clonotype was picked up many times. V and J are TRBV13 and TRBJ2-1, with TRBD2 matching over 10 bases. V dropped 5 bases and J dropped 5; count of bases not matched to a gene: 6. In germline, CDR1 is PRHDT, CDR2 FYEKMQ (reference sequence). The CDR3 is 15 residues long. This chain's CDR3 is CASSPGLAFHNEQFF. The CDR3 bases are TGTGCCAGCAGCCCGGGACTAGCGTTTCACAATGAGCAGTTCTTC.

Ten or more counts support this clonotype. CDR3 nucleotides: TGTGCCACCAGTGAGCCAGGTTACAATGAGCAGTTCTTC. As protein: CATSEPGYNEQFF. The chain links TRBV24-1 to TRBJ2-1; no clear D gene. Germline loops: CDR1 KGHDR, CDR2 SFDVKD. V dropped 4 bases and J dropped 4 bases, with 7 bases sitting between them. The CDR3 spans 13 residues.

Many counts were recorded for this clonotype. This sequence joins TRBV5-6 and TRBJ1-2; maybe TRBD1 (6 bases). This CDR3 spans 12 amino acids. Germline values: CDR1 SGHDT, CDR2 YYEEEE. With 4 bases removed from V and 7 bases from J, the gap between germline ends came to 11 bases. CDR3 region: CASSQGRLGYTF. In DNA form, the CDR3 reads TGTGCCAGCAGCCAGGGGCGCCTTGGCTACACCTTC.

This clonotype was counted ten times or more. This chain uses TRBV20-1 with TRBJ2-3; 14 nucleotides align to TRBD2. This CDR3 is 13 amino acids long. Germline assignment: CDR1 DFQATT and CDR2 SNEGSKA (reference sequence). The V segment lost 6 bases and the J segment 5 bases; nucleotides outside the gene matches: 1. The CDR3 nucleotides read TGCAGTGCGGGACTAGCGGGAGTAGATACGCAGTATTTT. It encodes CSAGLAGVDTQYF.

This clonotype was found many times. The genes are TRBV7-2 and TRBJ1-4; 7 nucleotides agree with TRBD1. The V segment lost 5 bases and the J segment 8 bases; nucleotides outside the gene matches: 11. The V gene's germline CDR1 is SGHTA and CDR2 FQGNSA. CDR3 length equals 15 residues. CDR3 nucleotides: TGTGCCAGCAGCACAACCAGGGGGGGAATCGAAAAACTGTTTTTT. It specifies CASSTTRGGIEKLFF. The whole variable domain, filled in from reference TRBV7-2 and TRBJ1-4, reads GAGVSQSPSNKVTEKGKDVELRCDPISGHTALYWYRQSLGQGLEFLIYFQGNSAPDKSGLPSDRFSAERTGGSVSTLTIQRTQQEDSAVYLCASSTTRGGIEKLFFGSGTQLSVL.